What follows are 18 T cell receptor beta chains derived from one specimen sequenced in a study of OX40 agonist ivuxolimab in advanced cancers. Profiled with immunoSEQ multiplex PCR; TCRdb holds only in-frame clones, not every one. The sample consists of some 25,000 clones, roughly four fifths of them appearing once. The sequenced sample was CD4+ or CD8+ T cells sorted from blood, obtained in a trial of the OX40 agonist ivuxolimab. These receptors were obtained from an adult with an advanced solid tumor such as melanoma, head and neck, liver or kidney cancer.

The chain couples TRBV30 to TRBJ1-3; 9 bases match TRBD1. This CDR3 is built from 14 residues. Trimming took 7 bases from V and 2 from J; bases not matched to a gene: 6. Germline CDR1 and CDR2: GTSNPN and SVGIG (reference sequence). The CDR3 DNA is TGTGCCTACTCCCGGGACAGGGCTGGAAACACCATATATTTT. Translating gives CAYSRDRAGNTIYF.

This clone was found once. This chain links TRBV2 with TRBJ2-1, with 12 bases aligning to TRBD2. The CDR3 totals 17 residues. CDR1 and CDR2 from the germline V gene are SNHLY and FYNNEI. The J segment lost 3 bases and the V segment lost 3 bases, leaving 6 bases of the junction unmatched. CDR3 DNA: TGTGCCAGCAGTGATCCTAGCGGGGGGGCACTCTACAATGAGCAGTTCTTC. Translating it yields CASSDPSGGALYNEQFF.

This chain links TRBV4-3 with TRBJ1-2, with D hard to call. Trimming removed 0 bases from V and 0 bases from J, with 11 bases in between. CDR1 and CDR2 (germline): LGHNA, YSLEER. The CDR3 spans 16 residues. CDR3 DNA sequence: TGCGCCAGCAGCCAAGATCGCAGTTTTACTAACTATGGCTACACCTTC. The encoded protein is CASSQDRSFTNYGYTF.

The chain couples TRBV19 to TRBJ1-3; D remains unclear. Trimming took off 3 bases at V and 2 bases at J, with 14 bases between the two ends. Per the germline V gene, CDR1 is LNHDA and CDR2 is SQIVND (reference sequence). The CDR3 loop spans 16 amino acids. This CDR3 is CASSITVARAGNTIYF. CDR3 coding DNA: TGTGCCAGTAGTATTACAGTGGCCCGGGCTGGAAACACCATATATTTT.

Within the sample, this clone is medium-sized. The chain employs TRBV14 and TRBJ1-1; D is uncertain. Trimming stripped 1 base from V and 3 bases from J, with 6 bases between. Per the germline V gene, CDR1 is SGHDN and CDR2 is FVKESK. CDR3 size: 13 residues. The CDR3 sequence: CASSQGFYTEAFF. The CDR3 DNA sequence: TGTGCCAGCAGCCAAGGGTTTTACACTGAAGCTTTCTTT.

Here the CDR3 reads CASSEWEGFTNYGYTF. For the CDR3, the DNA is TGTGCCAGCAGTGAATGGGAGGGTTTCACTAACTATGGCTACACCTTC. V is TRBV25-1 and J is TRBJ1-2; D gene uncertain. The germline gives CDR1 MGHDK, CDR2 SYGVNS. This CDR3 is 16 amino acids long. V lost 1 base to trimming and J lost 0 bases, with 12 bases between them.

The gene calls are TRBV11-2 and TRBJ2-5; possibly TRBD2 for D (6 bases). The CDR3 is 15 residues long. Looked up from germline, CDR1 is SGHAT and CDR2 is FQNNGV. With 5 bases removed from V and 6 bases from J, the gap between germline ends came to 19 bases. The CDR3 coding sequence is TGTGCCAGCAGCCCCCCTGGGGGGAGGTTCCAGACCCAGTACTTC. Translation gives CASSPPGGRFQTQYF.

CDR3 loop: CASSIGVEQYF. In DNA form, the CDR3 reads TGTGCCAGCAGTATTGGGGTCGAGCAGTACTTC. This chain connects TRBV6-6 to TRBJ2-7; D unresolved. With 5 bases removed from V and 6 bases from J, the gap between germline ends came to 8 bases. This CDR3 has 11 residues. CDR1 and CDR2 (germline): MNHNY, SVGAGI (reference sequence).

CDR3 nucleotides: TGTGCCAGTAGTATATTTGCTGAAGCTTTCTTT. Its protein product is CASSIFAEAFF. This sequence joins TRBV19 and TRBJ1-1; D is undetermined. Germline assignment: CDR1 LNHDA and CDR2 SQIVND (reference sequence). This CDR3 region has 11 residues. V was pared by 2 bases and J by 6 bases, with 4 bases between.

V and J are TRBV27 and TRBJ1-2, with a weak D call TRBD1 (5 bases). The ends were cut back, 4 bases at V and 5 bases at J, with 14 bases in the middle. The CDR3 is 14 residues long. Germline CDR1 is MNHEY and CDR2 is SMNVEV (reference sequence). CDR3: CASSWQGGKYGYTF. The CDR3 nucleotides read TGTGCCAGCAGTTGGCAGGGTGGGAAGTATGGCTACACCTTC.

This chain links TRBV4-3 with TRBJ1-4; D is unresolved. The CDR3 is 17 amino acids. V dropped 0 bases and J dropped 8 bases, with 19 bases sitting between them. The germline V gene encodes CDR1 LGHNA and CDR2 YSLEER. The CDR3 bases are TGCGCCAGCAGCCAAGACGATCAAGCACGGGGAATCGAAAAACTGTTTTTT. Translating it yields CASSQDDQARGIEKLFF.

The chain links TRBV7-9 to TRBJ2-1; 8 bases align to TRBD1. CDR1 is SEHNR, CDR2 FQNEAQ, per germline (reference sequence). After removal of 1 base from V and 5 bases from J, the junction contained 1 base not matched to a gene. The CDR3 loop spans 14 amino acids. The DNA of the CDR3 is TGTGCCAGCAGCTTAGTGGACAGGGACAATGAGCAGTTCTTC. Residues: CASSLVDRDNEQFF.

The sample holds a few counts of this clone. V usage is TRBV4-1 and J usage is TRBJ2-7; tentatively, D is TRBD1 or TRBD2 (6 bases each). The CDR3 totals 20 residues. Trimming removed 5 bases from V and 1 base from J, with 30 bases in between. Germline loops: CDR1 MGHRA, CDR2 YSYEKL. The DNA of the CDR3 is TGCGCCAGCAGCAAGATCCGGGACACAGGGTTGGGACGGGGGTCCTACGAGCAGTACTTC. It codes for CASSKIRDTGLGRGSYEQYF.

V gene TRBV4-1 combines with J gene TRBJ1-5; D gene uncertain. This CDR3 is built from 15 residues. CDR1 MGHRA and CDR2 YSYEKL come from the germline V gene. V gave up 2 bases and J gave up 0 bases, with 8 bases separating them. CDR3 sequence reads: CASSQRAFSNQPQHF. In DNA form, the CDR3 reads TGCGCCAGCAGCCAAAGGGCCTTTAGCAATCAGCCCCAGCATTTT.

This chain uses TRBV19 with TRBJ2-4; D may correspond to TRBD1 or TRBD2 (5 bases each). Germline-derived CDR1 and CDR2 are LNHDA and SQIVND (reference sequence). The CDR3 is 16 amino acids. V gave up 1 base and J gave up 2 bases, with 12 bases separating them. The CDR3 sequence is CASSIAGAVSKNIQYF. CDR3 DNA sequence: TGTGCCAGTAGTATAGCCGGGGCCGTTTCCAAAAACATTCAGTACTTC.

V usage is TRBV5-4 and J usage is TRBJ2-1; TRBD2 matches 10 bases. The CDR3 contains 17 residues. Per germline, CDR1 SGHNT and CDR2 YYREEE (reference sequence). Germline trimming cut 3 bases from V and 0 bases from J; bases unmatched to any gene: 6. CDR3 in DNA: TGTGCCAGCAGCTCATTAGCGGGGGGAGTCTCCTACAATGAGCAGTTCTTC. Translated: CASSSLAGGVSYNEQFF. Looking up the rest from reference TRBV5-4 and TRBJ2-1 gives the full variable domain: ETGVTQSPTHLIKTRGQQVTLRCSSQSGHNTVSWYQQALGQGPQFIFQYYREEENGRGNFPPRFSGLQFPNYSSELNVNALELDDSALYLCASSSLAGGVSYNEQFFGPGTRLTVL.

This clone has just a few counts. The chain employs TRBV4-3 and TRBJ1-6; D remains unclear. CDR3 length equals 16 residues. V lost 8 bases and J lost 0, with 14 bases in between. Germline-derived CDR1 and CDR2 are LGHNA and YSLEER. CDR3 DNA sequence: TGCGCCAGCGGGAGAGGTTACAGCTCCTATAATTCACCCCTCCACTTT. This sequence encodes CASGRGYSSYNSPLHF.

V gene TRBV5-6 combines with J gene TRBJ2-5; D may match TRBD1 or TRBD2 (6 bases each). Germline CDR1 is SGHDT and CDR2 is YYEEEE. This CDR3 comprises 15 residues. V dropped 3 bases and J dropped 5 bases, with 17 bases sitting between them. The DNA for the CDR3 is TGTGCCAGCAGCTACGTAGGGGGGACCGAGGAGACCCAGTACTTC. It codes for CASSYVGGTEETQYF.